This T cell receptor (beta chain) was identified during a study of siplizumab effects on memory and regulatory T cells. Overall study findings and caveats: Alloreactive sequences tracing back to unstimulated CD4+ memory cells fell significantly with siplizumab. On average, nearly 70% of mappable alloreactive CD4+ clones were Treg-derived under siplizumab, against about 25% in controls. Researchers could map only a minor fraction of alloreactive clones to unstimulated subsets. Tregs proliferating in siplizumab cultures lacked confirmation of their suppressive function.

Germline V gives CDR1 MNHEY, CDR2 SMNVEV (reference sequence). The CDR3 is 12 amino acids. Trimming left V 6 bases short and J 5 bases short, with 10 bases between. Here immunoSEQ multiplex PCR was the method, and the copy in TCRdb shows in-frame clones only, minus some. The sample holds 80,000 to 130,000 clones, about 91% seen once. This clone appeared once. No antigen is known for it. The sequenced sample was CD4+ T cells sorted from blood. V usage is TRBV27 and J usage is TRBJ2-5; D not certain. This TCR came from a human donor in good health. Some clones in this sample may be carry-over from other donors' samples. CDR3 loop: CASRRVGETQYF. The CDR3 nucleotides are TGTGCCAGCAGAAGGGTAGGCGAGACCCAGTACTTC.